These 19 T cell receptor beta chains were sequenced from one sample in a study of blood T cell repertoires in COVID-19. The protocol was immunoSEQ multiplex PCR, while the TCRdb copy is restricted to in-frame clones and leaves out a portion. This table holds some 200,000 clones, roughly 80% found once. What was sequenced was PBMCs or T cells enriched from blood (not recorded which). The source of these receptors is a woman between 40 and 55 years old with acute COVID-19.

This chain links TRBV27 with TRBJ1-2, with TRBD1 as a possible D gene (5 bases). Deletions cut 7 bases from V and 6 bases from J, with 18 bases between. The germline CDR1 and CDR2 sequences are MNHEY and SMNVEV (reference sequence). The CDR3 extends over 14 amino acids. CDR3 DNA: TGTGCCAGCACCCCGCAATGGGGGGGAGATGGCTACACCTTC. It encodes CASTPQWGGDGYTF.

The rearrangement joins TRBV5-4 to TRBJ1-6; tentative D call: TRBD1 (6 bases). The CDR3 runs 14 residues. The germline CDR1 and CDR2 sequences are SGHNT and YYREEE (reference sequence). The V end lost 4 bases, the J end lost 9 bases, and 14 bases lay between the germline ends. The CDR3 protein is CASSRRDIGSPLHF. CDR3 in DNA: TGTGCCAGCAGCCGCCGGGACATCGGTTCACCCCTCCACTTT.

The chain employs TRBV6-2 or TRBV6-3 and TRBJ2-1, with 11 bases that match TRBD2. Trimming removed 4 bases from V and 5 bases from J; junction bases left unmatched: 7. Germline V CDR1 and CDR2: MNHEY, SVGEGT. The CDR3 totals 16 residues. The CDR3 is CASSSHSGGAHNEQFF. The DNA for the CDR3 is TGTGCCAGCAGTTCCCATAGCGGGGGGGCCCACAATGAGCAGTTCTTC.

In this sample, this clone turned up a few times. V is TRBV7-6 and J is TRBJ1-3; TRBD1 might be the D (5 bases). Per the germline V gene, CDR1 is SGHVS and CDR2 is FNYEAQ. This CDR3 is 17 amino acids long. The V gene lost 1 base and the J gene lost 0 bases, with 13 bases spanning the gap. This CDR3 reads CASSLVQAESSGNTIYF. CDR3 DNA sequence: TGTGCCAGCAGCTTAGTACAGGCCGAAAGCTCTGGAAACACCATATATTTT.

The rearrangement uses TRBV7-8 and TRBJ2-1; tentatively, D is TRBD2 (6 bases). V lost 5 bases, J lost 5 bases, and 16 bases lay in between. CDR1 and CDR2 from the germline V gene are SGHVS and FQNEAQ. The CDR3 spans 15 residues. The CDR3: CASSPAGTYNNEQFF. The CDR3 nucleotides read TGTGCCAGCAGCCCTGCCGGGACTTATAACAATGAGCAGTTCTTC.

The rearrangement joins TRBV19 to TRBJ2-7, with a possible D match to TRBD2 (6 bases). Germline CDR1 reads LNHDA; CDR2 reads SQIVND (reference sequence). CDR3 length: 15 amino acids. Trimming removed 5 bases from V and 1 base from J, with 15 bases in between. CDR3 bases: TGTGCCAGTAGTTCGGGGGAGGCGGTTTCCTACGAGCAGTACTTC. Protein sequence: CASSSGEAVSYEQYF.

The CDR3 sequence is CASSQGQGASYEQYF. The CDR3 bases are TGCGCCAGCAGCCAAGGCCAGGGTGCTTCCTACGAGCAGTACTTC. This chain joins TRBV4-1 and TRBJ2-7, with D possibly TRBD1 on 5 matching bases. Germline CDR1 is MGHRA and CDR2 is YSYEKL. The CDR3 runs to 15 residues. V was shortened by 1 base and J by 1 base, with 11 bases between the two germline ends.

V and J are TRBV5-1 and TRBJ2-5; TRBD2 agrees at 8 bases. Germline V gene data show CDR1 as SGHRS and CDR2 as YFSETQ. Trimming removed 4 bases from V and 4 bases from J; junction bases left unmatched: 9. The CDR3 loop spans 15 amino acids. CDR3 residues: CASSPRAGGGETQYF. The CDR3 region has the DNA TGCGCCAGCAGCCCGAGGGCGGGGGGAGGAGAGACCCAGTACTTC.

V and J are TRBV5-1 and TRBJ1-1, with unresolved D. The germline V gene has CDR1 SGHRS and CDR2 YFSETQ. The CDR3 is made up of 14 amino acids. Trimming shortened V by 2 bases and J by 7 bases, and 15 bases separated the two germline ends. The CDR3: CASSFETNQVEAFF. CDR3 DNA sequence: TGCGCCAGCAGCTTTGAGACAAATCAAGTTGAAGCTTTCTTT. Full variable domain (rest looked up from reference TRBV5-1 and TRBJ1-1): KAGVTQTPRYLIKTRGQQVTLSCSPISGHRSVSWYQQTPGQGLQFLFEYFSETQRNKGNFPGRFSGRQFSNSRSEMNVSTLELGDSALYLCASSFETNQVEAFFGQGTRLTVV.

The CDR3 sequence is CASSPGSEETQYF. The CDR3 DNA reads as TGTGCCAGCAGCCCGGGGTCTGAGGAGACCCAGTACTTC. This sequence joins TRBV7-8 and TRBJ2-5; maybe TRBD2 (5 bases). This CDR3 is 13 amino acids long. Germline V CDR1 and CDR2: SGHVS, FQNEAQ. V was trimmed by 5 bases and J by 5 bases, leaving 12 bases between them.

The CDR3, as DNA: TGTGCCAGCAGCCCCCCCGGGACATACCAAGAGACCCAGTACTTC. Residues: CASSPPGTYQETQYF. The chain couples TRBV2 to TRBJ2-5, with D possibly being TRBD1 (6 bases). V shed 6 bases and J shed 0 bases, with 14 bases lying between them. Germline CDR1 SNHLY, CDR2 FYNNEI. The CDR3 is made up of 15 amino acids.

J is TRBJ1-5 and V is TRBV18; D uncertain. Trimming took 2 bases from V and 0 from J, leaving 5 bases between them. The CDR3 has 14 amino acids. Germline CDR1 reads KGHSH; CDR2 reads LQKENI. CDR3 loop: CASSPAYSNQPQHF. The CDR3 coding sequence is TGTGCCAGCTCACCAGCGTATAGCAATCAGCCCCAGCATTTT.

The chain links TRBV6-1 to TRBJ2-1, with 8 nucleotides matching TRBD1. Unmatched junction bases numbered 2, after V lost 0 bases and J lost 4 bases. This CDR3 spans 15 amino acids. In germline, CDR1 is MNHNS, CDR2 SASEGT. The DNA for the CDR3 is TGTGCCAGCAGTGAAGCGAGGACAGGGTACAATGAGCAGTTCTTC. Translation gives CASSEARTGYNEQFF.

Only a few counts were recorded for this clone. The chain recombines TRBV11-2 with TRBJ2-1, with 10 bases that match TRBD1. The ends lost 1 base at V and 8 bases at J; junction bases unmatched: 5. Germline V gene lookup returns CDR1 SGHAT and CDR2 FQNNGV. The CDR3 runs 15 residues. CDR3 sequence (DNA): TGTGCCAGCAGCTTAGCGGGACAGGGGTACGATGAGCAGTTCTTC. Translated, it gives CASSLAGQGYDEQFF. The variable domain in full, with the rest retrieved from reference TRBV11-2 and TRBJ2-1, is EAGVAQSPRYKIIEKRQSVAFWCNPISGHATLYWYQQILGQGPKLLIQFQNNGVVDDSQLPKDRFSAERLKGVDSTLKIQPAKLEDSAVYLCASSLAGQGYDEQFFGPGTRLTVL.

The chain combines TRBV29-1 with TRBJ2-3; weak D call: TRBD1 (5 bases). CDR3 length: 15 amino acids. The germline V and J ends were trimmed by 7 bases and 2 bases, with 19 bases remaining between them. Per germline, CDR1 SQVTM and CDR2 ANQGSEA. The CDR3 DNA reads TGCAGCGCGACGTGGGGAAGGGGCTCCACAGATACGCAGTATTTT. Protein: CSATWGRGSTDTQYF.

This chain links TRBV11-2 with TRBJ1-3; 7 bases fit TRBD1. V dropped 4 bases and J dropped 0; count of bases not matched to a gene: 9. Germline V gives CDR1 SGHAT, CDR2 FQNNGV. The CDR3 runs 17 residues. The DNA of the CDR3 is TGTGCCAGCAGCTACGGTGACAGGGCCCTCTCTGGAAACACCATATATTTT. It yields the protein CASSYGDRALSGNTIYF.

On this clone itself: One end of the junction fails to match germline, which may point to a read error. The chain combines TRBV6-5 with TRBJ2-7, with D maybe TRBD1 (5 bases). Germline CDR1 reads MNHEY; CDR2 reads SVGAGI. The CDR3 runs to 14 residues. CDR3 region: CASSDSRGGYEQYF. CDR3 in DNA: TGTGCCAGCAGTGACTCTAGGGGCGGCTACGAGCAGTACTTC.

The chain has TRBV11-2 and TRBJ2-1, with 11 bases that match TRBD2. J lost 1 base, V lost 5 bases, and 7 bases had no gene match. The CDR3 extends over 17 amino acids. CDR1 and CDR2 (germline): SGHAT, FQNNGV. The CDR3 nucleotides read TGTGCCAGCAGCCATCCGACTAGCGGGGCTTCCTACAATGAGCAGTTCTTC. Translation: CASSHPTSGASYNEQFF.

This chain joins TRBV29-1 and TRBJ1-5; 9 positions match TRBD1. V shed 7 bases, J shed 2 bases, and the junction held 9 bases outside the gene matches. This CDR3 comprises 15 residues. The V gene's germline CDR1 is SQVTM and CDR2 ANQGSEA. The CDR3 sequence is CSGAHRGQRNQPQHF. The CDR3 nucleotides are TGCAGCGGTGCCCACAGGGGGCAGCGCAATCAGCCCCAGCATTTT.